One and the same sample provided the 17 T cell receptor beta chains below, sequenced in a study of blood T cell repertoires in COVID-19. Sequencing was performed with immunoSEQ multiplex PCR; in TCRdb, only in-frame clones are kept and a portion is missing. In the table there are 120,000 to 150,000 clones, approximately 84% of which are singletons. Source material: peripheral blood. The receptors here all came from a human donor with acute or convalescent COVID-19. The donor label of this sample is uncertain.

The rearrangement joins TRBV7-2 to TRBJ2-1, with 13 bases aligning to TRBD2. The germline gives CDR1 SGHTA, CDR2 FQGNSA. There are 15 residues in the CDR3. Losses at the gene ends were 6 bases for V and 6 bases for J; bases not matched to a gene: 5. CDR3 DNA: TGTGCCAGCAGATTACTAGCGGGAGGGGGCAATGAGCAGTTCTTC. Translation: CASRLLAGGGNEQFF.

The V gene is TRBV6-5, the J gene TRBJ2-1; the match to TRBD2 covers 8 bases. The ends lost 5 bases at V and 12 bases at J; junction bases unmatched: 12. The CDR3 loop spans 14 amino acids. Germline V gene data show CDR1 as MNHEY and CDR2 as SVGAGI. CDR3 DNA sequence: TGTGCCAGCAGTCCTACCGGGACTAGTTCCCCGCAGTTCTTC. It specifies CASSPTGTSSPQFF.

The chain has TRBV5-5 and TRBJ1-1, with D unclear. Germline-derived CDR1 and CDR2 are SGHKS and YYEKEE (reference sequence). The CDR3 extends over 14 amino acids. Trimming took 0 bases from V and 0 from J, leaving 6 bases between them. The CDR3 coding sequence is TGTGCCAGCAGCTTGGCCTGGCTGAACACTGAAGCTTTCTTT. Translated: CASSLAWLNTEAFF.

V is TRBV4-2 and J is TRBJ2-1; 8 nucleotides align to TRBD1. This CDR3 is 18 amino acids long. Unmatched junction bases numbered 14, after V lost 3 bases and J lost 4 bases. The germline V gene encodes CDR1 LGHNA and CDR2 YNFKEQ. In DNA, the CDR3 is TGTGCCAGCAGCCACCTTAAGACGGGACAGGACCCTTACAATGAGCAGTTCTTC. It yields the protein CASSHLKTGQDPYNEQFF.

This clone was detected once. The chain links TRBV21-1 to TRBJ2-7; the tabulated D call, TRBD2, remains unverified against the DNA. TRBV21-1 is noted as a pseudogene. This CDR3 is 20 amino acids long. The CDR3 nucleotides are TGTGCCAGCAGCAAACCCCGGACAGGGCCTGGACTAGCGGGAGTCCACGAGCAGTACGTC. The encoded protein is CASSKPRTGPGLAGVHEQYV.

This rearrangement joins TRBV7-2 to TRBJ1-6; D possibly corresponds to TRBD1 (5 bases). This CDR3 has 15 residues. CDR1 is SGHTA, CDR2 FQGNSA, per germline. Trimming cost V 5 bases and J 8 bases, with 16 bases left between them. As DNA, the CDR3 is TGTGCCAGCAGCCCGGGTATAACAGGAGATTCACCCCTCCACTTT. Translated, it gives CASSPGITGDSPLHF.

The V call is TRBV7-9, the J call TRBJ2-5, with 13 bases aligning to TRBD2. This CDR3 is 16 amino acids long. The V gene's germline CDR1 is SEHNR and CDR2 FQNEAQ (reference sequence). The junction had 6 bases not matched to a gene; V was cut back by 7 bases and J by 1 base. The CDR3 sequence: CASNQGLAGLQETQYF. In DNA form, the CDR3 reads TGTGCCAGCAACCAGGGACTAGCGGGACTCCAAGAGACCCAGTACTTC. Complete variable domain (other parts from reference TRBV7-9 and TRBJ2-5): DTGVSQNPRHKITKRGQNVTFRCDPISEHNRLYWYRQTLGQGPEFLTYFQNEAQLEKSRLLSDRFSAERPKGSFSTLEIQRTEQGDSAMYLCASNQGLAGLQETQYFGPGTRLLVL.

The rearrangement links TRBV29-1 to TRBJ2-1; 9 nucleotides match TRBD2. In germline, CDR1 is SQVTM, CDR2 ANQGSEA. CDR3 length: 14 residues. The V segment lost 7 bases and the J segment 7 bases; nucleotides outside the gene matches: 11. The CDR3 loop reads CSATNLAGVNEQFF. Here the CDR3 DNA reads TGCAGCGCCACTAACTTAGCGGGAGTTAATGAGCAGTTCTTC.

This chain joins TRBV30 and TRBJ1-1; D remains unclear. The germline V gene has CDR1 GTSNPN and CDR2 SVGIG (reference sequence). CDR3 length: 13 amino acids. V was cut by 2 bases and J by 1 base, with 8 bases left in between. The CDR3 bases are TGTGCCTGGAGTATCTCAGGGAACACTGAAGCTTTCTTT. Its translation: CAWSISGNTEAFF.

V gene TRBV6-2 or TRBV6-3 combines with J gene TRBJ1-6; D possibly corresponds to TRBD1 (5 bases). Trimming cost V 0 bases and J 9 bases, with 15 bases left between them. CDR1 is MNHEY and CDR2 is SVGEGT in the germline V gene. This CDR3 is 16 amino acids long. The CDR3 bases are TGTGCCAGCAGTTACTCGAAGGGGCATGAAGGTTCACCCCTCCACTTT. Protein product: CASSYSKGHEGSPLHF.

The chain recombines TRBV18 with TRBJ1-2; TRBD1 matches 8 bases. There are 15 residues in the CDR3. Trimming cost V 3 bases and J 5 bases; bases outside gene matches: 8. The germline V gene encodes CDR1 KGHSH and CDR2 LQKENI. The CDR3 sequence is CASSPQDRAGYGYTF. Here the CDR3 DNA reads TGTGCCAGCTCACCCCAGGACAGGGCGGGGTATGGCTACACCTTC.

The CDR3: CSASNEHSTDTQYF. CDR3 DNA sequence: TGCAGTGCTAGTAACGAGCATAGCACAGATACGCAGTATTTT. This sequence joins TRBV20-1 and TRBJ2-3, with D hard to call. Trimming took 3 bases from V and 0 from J, leaving 10 bases between them. Germline values: CDR1 DFQATT, CDR2 SNEGSKA (reference sequence). This CDR3 has 14 residues.

The chain recombines TRBV25-1 with TRBJ2-2; 9 positions agree with TRBD2. The CDR3 contains 15 residues. Trimming took 6 bases from V and 5 from J; bases not matched to a gene: 7. Per germline, CDR1 MGHDK and CDR2 SYGVNS. CDR3 residues: CASRKAGGDTGELFF. The CDR3 region has the DNA TGTGCCAGCAGAAAAGCGGGAGGAGATACCGGGGAGCTGTTTTTT.

CDR3 coding DNA: TGTGCCAGCAGTTTATTACGCGAAGGCGGTGGCTACACCTTC. Protein sequence: CASSLLREGGGYTF. The chain uses TRBV28 and TRBJ1-2; D is unresolved. V lost 1 base, J lost 7 bases, and 13 bases lay in between. Germline loops: CDR1 MDHEN, CDR2 SYDVKM. The CDR3 totals 14 residues.

This clone was seen a handful of times. The genes are TRBV6-1 and TRBJ2-7, with D possibly matching TRBD1 (6 bases). This CDR3 spans 14 amino acids. V was shortened by 1 base and J by 4 bases, with 11 bases between the two germline ends. Germline CDR1 reads MNHNS; CDR2 reads SASEGT. In DNA, the CDR3 is TGTGCCAGCAGTGAAGACAGGGTGGTGTACGAGCAGTACTTC. Translated: CASSEDRVVYEQYF.

The V gene is TRBV11-1, the J gene TRBJ1-2; D gene unclear. V was shortened by 1 base and J by 5 bases, with 8 bases between the two germline ends. This CDR3 region has 13 residues. The V gene's germline CDR1 is SGHAT and CDR2 FQDESV (reference sequence). The CDR3 coding sequence is TGTGCCAGCAGCTTAGGGCAGAAATATGGCTACACCTTC. Translating gives CASSLGQKYGYTF.

V gene TRBV5-1 combines with J gene TRBJ1-1; D unresolved. V was trimmed by 0 bases and J by 5 bases, leaving 11 bases between them. Germline CDR1 is SGHRS and CDR2 is YFSETQ. This CDR3 contains 14 residues. The CDR3 sequence: CASSLAGSRTEAFF. The CDR3 DNA reads as TGCGCCAGCAGCTTGGCCGGTTCGCGGACTGAAGCTTTCTTT.